This paragraph covers one T cell receptor (beta chain) sequence. These data originate in a study of T cells in Graves' hyperthyroidism and ophthalmopathy. Amplified TCR beta CDR3 regions derived from RNA transcripts. Initially, a first-round RT-PCR of the TCR CDR3 employed the HTBI primer set. TCRdb re-analysed the multiplex PCR reads in MiXCR, keeping a single row per CDR3 protein. Of hundreds of thousands of distinct CDR3 sequences detected, 14% to 15% appear once; the ten largest clones hold around 13%. From germline, CDR1 is WSHSY and CDR2 SAAADI. The CDR3 is 14 residues long. V was shortened by 3 bases and J by 2 bases, with 10 bases between the two germline ends.

This sequence joins TRBV10-2 and TRBJ1-1; D uncertain. This clonotype was obtained from a man between 18 and 35 years old with Graves' ophthalmopathy. Source material: blood. The CDR3 protein is CASSEWRTNTEAFF. CDR3 nucleotides: TGCGCCAGCAGTGAATGGCGTACTAACACTGAAGCTTTCTTT.